Listed below are T cell receptor beta chains from one sample, sequenced in a study of OX40 agonist ivuxolimab in advanced cancers. Only in-frame clones appear in the TCRdb table, and some are missing; sequencing was by immunoSEQ multiplex PCR. The table has about 24,000 clones, over 75% seen once. This specimen consisted of CD4+ or CD8+ T cells sorted from blood, obtained in a trial of the OX40 agonist ivuxolimab. All receptors derive from an adult with an advanced solid tumor such as melanoma, head and neck, liver or kidney cancer. CDR3s include the opening cysteine and the closing phenylalanine or tryptophan. A D gene is named only where the DNA matches it firmly. Clone size appears in some rows only: once, few, many, or a class for an expanded clone.

clone size | D gene | J gene | V gene | CDR3 DNA | CDR3 protein
once | TRBD2 | TRBJ2-1 | TRBV5-8 | TGTGCCAGCACCTTTAGCGGGAGCTCCTACAATGAGCAGTTCTTC | CASTFSGSSYNEQFF
- | - | TRBJ1-2 | TRBV19 | TGTGCCAGTAAATACCCTTGGCTAAACTATGGCTACACCTTC | CASKYPWLNYGYTF
- | TRBD1 | TRBJ2-7 | TRBV28 | TGTGCCAGCAGTTTGTCCTTCGGACAGGGTCCCTCCTTC | CASSLSFGQGPSF
- | TRBD2 | TRBJ2-7 | TRBV2 | TGTGCCAGCAGGGCGGCGGGAGATCCTTACGAGCAGTACTTC | CASRAAGDPYEQYF
- | - | TRBJ2-5 | TRBV18 | TGTGCCAGCTCACCAAGAAAGGACGAGCTGGGGCGGGAGACCCAGTACTTC | CASSPRKDELGRETQYF
- | - | TRBJ2-5 | TRBV28 | TGTGCCAGCAGTCCTTGGGCCTTCCCGTACCAAGAGACCCAGTACTTC | CASSPWAFPYQETQYF
- | - | TRBJ2-1 | TRBV27 | TGTGCCAGCAGTCACTACAATGAGCAGTTCTTC | CASSHYNEQFF
- | - | TRBJ1-1 | TRBV21-1 | TGTGCCAGCAGCCCAGGGGAAGCTTTCTTT | CASSPGEAFF
- | - | TRBJ2-7 | TRBV19 | TGTGCCAGTAGTAAAGGGCGCTACGAGCAGTACTTC | CASSKGRYEQYF
- | - | TRBJ1-2 | TRBV28 | TGTGCCAGCAGGCCGAGCGTAAACTATGGCTACACCTTC | CASRPSVNYGYTF
once | TRBD2 | TRBJ2-1 | TRBV5-1 | TGCGCCAGCAGCTTGGGGGGGACTAGCGGGGCCCACAATGAGCAGTTCTTC | CASSLGGTSGAHNEQFF
- | - | TRBJ1-2 | TRBV28 | TGTGCCAGCAGTGCCCCGGACAGACCTCACTATGGCTACACCTTC | CASSAPDRPHYGYTF
- | TRBD1 | TRBJ2-7 | TRBV30 | TGTGCCTGGACCAGAGCCGAGACAGGGTCCTACGAGCAGTACTTC | CAWTRAETGSYEQYF
- | - | TRBJ2-3 | TRBV7-3 | TGTGCCAGCAGCTTAGCTCGGGGGGCAGTCGGCTCTGATACGCAGTATTTT | CASSLARGAVGSDTQYF
- | - | TRBJ1-1 | TRBV29-1 | TGCAGCGTGATCACATGGGGAACTAACACTGAAGCTTTCTTT | CSVITWGTNTEAFF
- | - | TRBJ1-5 | TRBV27 | TGTGCCAGCAGCCCCAACGCCCTCGTTATAAATCAGCCCCAGCATTTT | CASSPNALVINQPQHF
- | - | TRBJ2-3 | TRBV5-1 | TGCGCCAGCAGCTTGGATGCGGTACCCACAGATACGCAGTATTTT | CASSLDAVPTDTQYF
- | - | TRBJ2-7 | TRBV5-1 | TGCGCCAGCAGCTTGGCCACGAGATACGAGCAGTACTTC | CASSLATRYEQYF
- | TRBD1 | TRBJ2-7 | TRBV18 | TGTGCCAGCTCACCTCAAGGACAGGCCAGCTCCTACGAGCAGTACTTC | CASSPQGQASSYEQYF
- | - | TRBJ2-1 | TRBV9 | TGTGCCAGCAGCGTAGGGAGACACGGAGTCAATGAGCAGTTCTTC | CASSVGRHGVNEQFF
few | - | TRBJ2-2 | TRBV10-3 | TGTGCCATCAGTGGGAGGGAAAGTGGGAACACCGGGGAGCTGTTTTTT | CAISGRESGNTGELFF
- | - | TRBJ2-3 | TRBV11-3 | TGTGCCAGCAGCTTAGGGAGCAGCACAGATACGCAGTATTTT | CASSLGSSTDTQYF
- | TRBD1 | TRBJ1-1 | TRBV7-9 | TGTGCCAGCAGCCCCCGGGACAGGGGGCGAGGGACTGAAGCTTTCTTT | CASSPRDRGRGTEAFF
- | TRBD1 | TRBJ1-1 | TRBV9 | TGTGCCAGCAGCGCCCGACAGGGGGCGAACACTGAAGCTTTCTTT | CASSARQGANTEAFF
- | - | TRBJ1-5 | TRBV25-1 | TGTGCCAGCAGTAGCCTAGGATCCAATCAGCCCCAGCATTTT | CASSSLGSNQPQHF
once | - | TRBJ1-2 | TRBV7-9 | TGTGCCAGCAGCTCCGTTCGACAGGCCTCTCTTCATGGCTACACCTTC | CASSSVRQASLHGYTF
- | - | TRBJ1-2 | TRBV14 | TGTGCCAGCAGCCCTACGGGCCCACCAGGCTATGGCTACACCTTC | CASSPTGPPGYGYTF
- | - | TRBJ1-3 | TRBV9 | TGTGCCAGCAGCGTAGGAGGGGTAGCCGGAAACACCATATATTTT | CASSVGGVAGNTIYF
- | TRBD1 | TRBJ2-2 | TRBV28 | TGTGCCAGCGGACAGGGGAATGCCGGGGAGCTGTTTTTT | CASGQGNAGELFF
medium-sized | - | TRBJ1-5 | TRBV30 | TGTGCCTGGAGTCGTTCAGGGACTCAGCCCCAGCATTTT | CAWSRSGTQPQHF
- | TRBD1 | TRBJ1-2 | TRBV6-4 | TGTGCCAGCAGTTCAGGGGGGGAAGACTATGGCTACACCTTC | CASSSGGEDYGYTF
once | - | TRBJ2-3 | TRBV7-2 | TGTGCCAGCAGCCTCTTTGGCACAGATACGCAGTATTTT | CASSLFGTDTQYF
- | - | TRBJ2-2 | TRBV5-6 | TGTGCCAGCAGCCAGGGCCCGGGGACCGGGGAGCTGTTTTTT | CASSQGPGTGELFF
- | TRBD1 | TRBJ2-1 | TRBV6-5 | TGTGCCAGCAGATCCACAGGGGATACGCAGTTCTTC | CASRSTGDTQFF
once | - | TRBJ2-3 | TRBV5-4 | TGTGCCAGCAGCTTGGGGGGGCCAGGTCAAGATACGCAGTATTTT | CASSLGGPGQDTQYF
- | - | TRBJ2-7 | TRBV19 | TGTGCCAGTAGTAGTTTTGAACAGGGCCACGAGCAGTACTTC | CASSSFEQGHEQYF
- | TRBD2 | TRBJ2-3 | TRBV4-1 | TGCGCCAGCAGCCAATACCTAGCGGGAGGGGCAGATACGCAGTATTTT | CASSQYLAGGADTQYF